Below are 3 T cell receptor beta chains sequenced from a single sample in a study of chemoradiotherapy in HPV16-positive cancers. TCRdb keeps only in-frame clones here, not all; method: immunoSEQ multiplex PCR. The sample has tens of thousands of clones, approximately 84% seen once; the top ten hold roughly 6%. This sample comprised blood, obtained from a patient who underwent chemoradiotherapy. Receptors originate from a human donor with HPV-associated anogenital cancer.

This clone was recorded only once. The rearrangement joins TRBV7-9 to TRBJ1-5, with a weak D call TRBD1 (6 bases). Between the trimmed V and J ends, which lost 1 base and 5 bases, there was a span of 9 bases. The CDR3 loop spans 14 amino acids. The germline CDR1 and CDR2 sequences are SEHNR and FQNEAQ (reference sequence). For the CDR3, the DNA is TGTGCCAGCAGCTTAGGGGGGGGCTATCAGCCCCAGCATTTT. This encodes CASSLGGGYQPQHF.

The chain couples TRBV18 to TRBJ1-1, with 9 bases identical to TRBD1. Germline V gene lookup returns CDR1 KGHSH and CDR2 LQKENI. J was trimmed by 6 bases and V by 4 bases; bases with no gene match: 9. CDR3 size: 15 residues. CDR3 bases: TGTGCCAGCTCACGTACCGGGACAGGGTCCTCTGAAGCTTTCTTT. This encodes CASSRTGTGSSEAFF.

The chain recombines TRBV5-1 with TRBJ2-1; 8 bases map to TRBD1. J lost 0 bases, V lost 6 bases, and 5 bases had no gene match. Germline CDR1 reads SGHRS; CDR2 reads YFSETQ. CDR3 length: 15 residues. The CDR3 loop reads CASTPGQGSYNEQFF. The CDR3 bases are TGCGCCAGCACCCCCGGACAGGGCTCCTACAATGAGCAGTTCTTC.